Listed below are T cell receptor beta chains from one sample, sequenced in a study of blood T cells in healthy people across ages. Each CDR3 protein is one row after TCRdb ran MiXCR on the 5' RACE reads. The data show roughly 800,000 distinct CDR3 sequences, roughly 64% seen once. The sequencing sample was made of blood. Receptors were obtained from a man aged 30 to 39 in good health. The CDR3 runs from the conserved cysteine through the conserved F or W. A D gene is named only where the DNA matches it firmly. Not all rows give a size; the values are once, few, many and, for expanded clones, a class.

d_call | j_call | clone_size | v_call | cdr3_aa | cdr3_nt
NA | TRBJ2-5 | NA | TRBV29-1 | CSGYTHQETQYF | TGCAGCGGCTACACCCACCAAGAGACCCAGTACTTC
NA | TRBJ2-7 | NA | TRBV29-1 | CSVGGVMLNEQYF | TGCAGCGTTGGAGGGGTCATGCTGAACGAGCAGTACTTC
NA | TRBJ1-5 | NA | TRBV28 | CASSVGGRNQPQHF | TGTGCCAGCAGTGTAGGGGGGCGGAATCAGCCCCAGCATTTT
NA | TRBJ2-3 | NA | TRBV3-1 | CASSQTVKDTQYF | TGTGCCAGCAGCCAAACGGTCAAGGATACGCAGTATTTT
NA | TRBJ2-1 | NA | TRBV6-4 | CAGSADRDLHEQFF | TGTGCCGGCAGTGCCGACCGGGACCTTCATGAGCAGTTCTTC
TRBD2 | TRBJ2-1 | few | TRBV29-1 | CSVVRLAGGNEQFF | TGCAGCGTTGTCAGACTAGCGGGGGGGAATGAGCAGTTCTTC
NA | TRBJ2-1 | NA | TRBV7-8 | CASSFASPAEQFF | TGTGCCAGCAGCTTTGCTAGCCCTGCTGAGCAGTTCTTC
NA | TRBJ2-7 | few | TRBV11-2 | CASSLKGGPYEQYF | TGTGCCAGCAGCTTGAAGGGGGGACCCTACGAGCAGTACTTC
TRBD2 | TRBJ2-1 | NA | TRBV20-1 | CSVTPRTSVYNEQFF | TGCAGTGTCACTCCGAGGACTAGCGTCTACAATGAGCAGTTCTTC
NA | TRBJ2-7 | NA | TRBV20-1 | CSARGGVFYEQYF | TGCAGTGCTAGAGGGGGGGTTTTTTACGAGCAGTACTTC